The following is a T cell receptor (beta chain) sequence with its context. CDR3 size: 12 residues. V was clipped by 8 bases and J by 4 bases, with 11 bases between them. A second PCR, run for 7 to 11 cycles, used a sample-barcoded 5' primer plus a J-beta primer mix. The template-switch adaptor, which had 12 random nucleotides, put a tag on each cDNA molecule. TCRdb re-called the 5' RACE reads through MiXCR, storing one row per CDR3 protein. The table has about 560,000 distinct CDR3 sequences, about 27% seen once; the top ten hold over 3.5%. This sample is drawn from a study of blood T cells in healthy people across ages. The sample also formed part of further work on T cells of mothers and their children. According to that study: It was related mother-child pairs that showed slightly higher overlap than unrelated pairs, without reaching significance.

The source material was blood. This clonotype was sampled from a boy aged 2 to 10 in good health. V gene TRBV12-3 or TRBV12-4 combines with J gene TRBJ1-1; D uncertain. The CDR3 protein is CASHEGGTEAFF. As DNA, the CDR3 is TGTGCCAGCCATGAGGGCGGCACTGAAGCTTTCTTT.